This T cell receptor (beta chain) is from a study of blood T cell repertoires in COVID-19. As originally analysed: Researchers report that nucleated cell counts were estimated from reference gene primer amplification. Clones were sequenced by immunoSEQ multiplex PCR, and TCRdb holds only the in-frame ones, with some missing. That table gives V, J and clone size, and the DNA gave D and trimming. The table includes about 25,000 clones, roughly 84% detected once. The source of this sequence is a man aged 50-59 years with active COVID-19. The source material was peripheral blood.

DNA for the CDR3: TGTGCCAGCAGCTCAACAGGGTATCAGCCCCAGCATTTT. The encoded protein is CASSSTGYQPQHF. The V and J genes are TRBV5-5 and TRBJ1-5, with a weak D call TRBD1 (6 bases). The CDR3 is made up of 13 amino acids. The V gene lost 3 bases and the J gene lost 5 bases, with 9 bases spanning the gap. Germline-derived CDR1 and CDR2 are SGHKS and YYEKEE (reference sequence).